These 5 T cell receptor beta chains came from one sample sequenced in a study of blood T cell repertoires in COVID-19. This table comes from immunoSEQ multiplex PCR, and its TCRdb copy is limited to in-frame clones, with some not included. This sample has 130,000 to 150,000 clones, with about 90% found just once. The sequenced sample was peripheral blood. All receptors derive from a man aged 50-59 years who had recovered from COVID-19.

The J gene is TRBJ1-2, the V gene TRBV5-1, with a possible D match to TRBD1 (6 bases). The CDR3 loop spans 13 amino acids. From germline, CDR1 is SGHRS and CDR2 YFSETQ. V was cut by 4 bases and J by 3 bases, with 10 bases left in between. In DNA, the CDR3 is TGCGCCAGCAGCATCACAGGGCACTATGGCTACACCTTC. It codes for CASSITGHYGYTF.

The CDR3 DNA follows: TGTGCCAGCAGCGTAAGGACAGGGGGTGAAGCTTTCTTT. Translation gives CASSVRTGGEAFF. V usage is TRBV9 and J usage is TRBJ1-1, with 10 nucleotides matching TRBD1. Germline loops: CDR1 SGDLS, CDR2 YYNGEE. The CDR3 runs 13 residues. V was pared by 1 base and J by 7 bases, with 1 base of the junction left unmatched.

There are a few counts of this clone. This rearrangement joins TRBV7-9 to TRBJ1-3, with a possible D match to TRBD1 (5 bases). There are 13 residues in the CDR3. The germline V and J ends were trimmed by 5 bases and 2 bases, with 7 bases remaining between them. Looked up from germline, CDR1 is SEHNR and CDR2 is FQNEAQ (reference sequence). The CDR3 is CASSPGAGNTIYF. The CDR3 nucleotides are TGTGCCAGCAGCCCGGGGGCTGGAAACACCATATATTTT.

The chain uses TRBV27 and TRBJ1-5; 8 bases map to TRBD1. Germline V gives CDR1 MNHEY, CDR2 SMNVEV (reference sequence). The V segment lost 6 bases and the J segment 2 bases; nucleotides outside the gene matches: 3. CDR3 length: 14 residues. CDR3 DNA sequence: TGTGCCAGCAGGCTGACAGGGGGCAATCAGCCCCAGCATTTT. Its translation is CASRLTGGNQPQHF.

The chain carries TRBV7-9 and TRBJ2-5, with 12 bases identical to TRBD2. Germline assignment: CDR1 SEHNR and CDR2 FQNEAQ (reference sequence). V lost 5 bases, J lost 1 base, and 2 bases stayed unmatched. The CDR3 sequence is 15 residues long. The CDR3 DNA reads as TGTGCCAGCAGCCAACTAGCGGGGGGCCAAGAGACCCAGTACTTC. Its protein is CASSQLAGGQETQYF.